This T cell receptor (beta chain) is from a study of T cells in narcolepsy (dated by TCRdb to the late 2010s). With respect to the entire study: Patients with narcolepsy type 1 or type 2 (NT1, NT2) were enrolled in the study together with healthy control donors. To look for autoreactive T cells in narcolepsy patients that target self-antigens of hypocretin neurons (hypocretin, TRIB2), the study used TCR Vbeta sequencing to follow clonotypes in blood and CSF.

On this clone: Its antigen is unknown. Base-call qualities are not available, and no considerably larger clone is one nucleotide away.

Memory CD4+ T cells were sorted ex vivo from peripheral blood of narcolepsy patients and healthy controls for TCR Vbeta sequencing. Its CDR3 holds 14 amino acids, cysteine through phenylalanine. The CDR3 DNA has 42 bases and is translated from base 1. Reading the germline V gene gives CDR1 MNHEY and CDR2 SVGAGI. Between the V and J ends, shortened by 6 bases and 3 bases respectively, the junction contains 14 bases. The library was built by means of the immunoSEQ multiplex PCR assay. TCRdb mirrors the immuneACCESS table, restricted to in-frame sequences. Some clones are absent from its copies; in checked studies, under half trace to an unresolved V gene, and the reason for the others is unknown. The sample has under 30,000 clones on record, about 83% of them singletons. The top ten constitute roughly 0.99% of the sample. Points the paper makes about the study in general: Patients and controls had comparable numbers of sequenced blood memory CD4+ clonotypes, averaging about 39,000 and 35,000, respectively. In plots comparing CSF and blood CD4+ T cell clonotypes from the same patient, HCRT-specific and TRIB2-specific autoreactive clonotypes were highlighted. No sequences matching autoreactive T cell clones were present in some of the blood memory CD4+ repertoires from patients and controls. According to the report, autoreactive clonotypes were detected serially in the blood of the same patients and of different patients, but not in healthy controls.

The sequencing input was CD45RA- memory CD4+ T cells from PBMCs. The cell subset or site label corresponds to: memory T cells sorted ex vivo from peripheral blood. The rearranged chain carries TRBV6-5 and TRBJ2-5; the D gene is tentatively TRBD1 or TRBD2, each matching 7 bases. The TCR was taken from a human donor with narcolepsy. At the DNA level, the sequence is TGTGCCAGCAGCAAAAGCGGGACAGAAGAGACCCAGTACTTC. Protein translation: CASSKSGTEETQYF.